This entry features one T cell receptor (beta chain) sequence. What antigen it recognizes has not been identified. Per-nucleotide qualities are absent, and no much larger clonotype sits a single base away. TCRbeta CDR3 regions were amplified from genomic DNA by means of the immunoSEQ Assay, a bias-controlled multiplex PCR. The paper's processing steps were these. The number of nucleated cells in each sample was estimated by amplification of reference gene primers within the assay. To quantify the absolute abundance of each unique TCRbeta CDR3 rearrangement, sequence reads were collapsed and filtered. Productive Simpson clonality was computed per sample as the square root of Simpson's diversity index over productive rearrangements. TCRdb mirrors the immuneACCESS table, restricted to in-frame sequences. Some clones are absent from its copies; in checked studies, under half trace to an unresolved V gene, and the reason for the others is unknown. V, J and clone size are taken as reported in that table, and D and trimming were inferred from the DNA itself. Counted in this sample were 110,000 or so clones; about 85% of them appeared once. Clones ranked in the top ten supply around 3.3% of the sample.

This entry is derived from a study of blood T cell repertoires in COVID-19 (TCRdb year 2020). Looking at the study overall: Samples covering the acute and convalescent phases of COVID-19 were provided by collaborators in the United States, Italy and Spain. The prospective study material was composed of cDNA or gDNA derived from T cells, B-cell-depleted T cells, or PBMCs. The dataset comprised deeply sampled blood TCRbeta repertoires from subjects exposed to, actively infected with, or recovered from COVID-19. The repertoires were made available in a free public database intended to serve as a resource for research on the immune response to SARS-CoV-2. Samples came from the ongoing ImmuneRACE study (first 160 participants) plus 1,254 subjects from 6 global collaborators. Nearly every sample came with metadata listing a de-identified subject ID, COVID-19 status, age in years and sex. Where HLA class I and class II types were available, the types were taken from metadata supplied by the sample provider, not from assay-based typing.

Whole blood was collected in K2EDTA tubes by collaborating institutions according to the institutions' own protocols. Collaborator samples were shipped for TCRbeta analysis as frozen whole blood, isolated PBMCs, or DNA extracted from either sample type. The paper as a whole reports these results and caveats: The amount of clinical and demographic metadata varied by source and participant and was provided uncurated.

Specimen: peripheral blood. The receptor comes from a man aged 35 to 55 with acute or convalescent COVID-19.

CDR3 loop: CASSSASDRNTGELFF. The base sequence is TGTGCCAGCAGCTCCGCCTCGGACAGAAACACCGGGGAGCTGTTTTTT. This sequence uses TRBV5-4 and TRBJ2-2, with a weak D call of TRBD1 (6 bases match). The cysteine opens and the phenylalanine closes a CDR3 of 16 amino acids. Solely the CDR3 DNA is kept, with 48 bases framed from the first base. At the junction V is shortened by 3 bases and J by 2 bases, with 14 bases in between. The germline V gene (reference sequence) specifies SGHNT as CDR1 and YYREEE as CDR2. Here the CDR3 is joined to the reference TRBV5-4 and TRBJ2-2 genes, and the full variable domain is: ETGVTQSPTHLIKTRGQQVTLRCSSQSGHNTVSWYQQALGQGPQFIFQYYREEENGRGNFPPRFSGLQFPNYSSELNVNALELDDSALYLCASSSASDRNTGELFFGEGSRLTVL.